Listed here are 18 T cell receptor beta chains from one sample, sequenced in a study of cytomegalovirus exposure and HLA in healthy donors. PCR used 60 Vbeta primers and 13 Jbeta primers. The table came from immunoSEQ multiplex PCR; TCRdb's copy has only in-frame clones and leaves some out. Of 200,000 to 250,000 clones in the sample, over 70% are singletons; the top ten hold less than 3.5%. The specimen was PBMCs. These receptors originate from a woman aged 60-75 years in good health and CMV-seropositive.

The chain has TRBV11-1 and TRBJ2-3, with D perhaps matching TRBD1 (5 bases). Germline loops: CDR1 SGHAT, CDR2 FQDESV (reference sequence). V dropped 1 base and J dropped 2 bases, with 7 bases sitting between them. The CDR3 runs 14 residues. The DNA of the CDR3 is TGTGCCAGCAGCTTAGGGACACTCACAGATACGCAGTATTTT. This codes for CASSLGTLTDTQYF.

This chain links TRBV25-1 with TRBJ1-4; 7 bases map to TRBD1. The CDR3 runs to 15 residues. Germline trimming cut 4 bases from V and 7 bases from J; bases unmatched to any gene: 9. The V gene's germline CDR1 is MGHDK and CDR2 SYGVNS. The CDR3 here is CASSAMRGRGEKLFF. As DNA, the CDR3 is TGTGCCAGCAGTGCCATGAGGGGGCGAGGTGAAAAACTGTTTTTT.

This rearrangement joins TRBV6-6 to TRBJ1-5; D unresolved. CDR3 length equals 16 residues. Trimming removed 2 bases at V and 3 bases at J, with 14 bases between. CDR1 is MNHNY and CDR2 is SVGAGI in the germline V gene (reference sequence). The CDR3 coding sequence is TGTGCCAGCAGTTACGCAAACCCCGGGAACAATCAGCCCCAGCATTTT. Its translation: CASSYANPGNNQPQHF.

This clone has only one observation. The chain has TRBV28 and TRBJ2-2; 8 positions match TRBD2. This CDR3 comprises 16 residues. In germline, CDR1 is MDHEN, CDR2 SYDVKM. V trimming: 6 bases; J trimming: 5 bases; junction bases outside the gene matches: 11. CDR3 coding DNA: TGTGCCAGCAGGCGGCCGGGACTAGGAAAGACCGGGGAGCTGTTTTTT. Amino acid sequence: CASRRPGLGKTGELFF.

The CDR3 reads CASSLALGDKSTDTQYF. The DNA of the CDR3 is TGTGCCAGCAGCTTAGCGCTGGGCGATAAGAGCACAGATACGCAGTATTTT. The chain carries TRBV7-6 and TRBJ2-3; no firm D call. V shed 0 bases and J shed 0 bases, with 13 bases lying between them. This CDR3 region has 17 residues. Germline V gene sequence: CDR1 SGHVS, CDR2 FNYEAQ.

The CDR3 region has the DNA TGTGCCAGCAGCCACCAGACTAGCGGGAGGGCCTACGAGCAGTACTTC. Amino acids: CASSHQTSGRAYEQYF. The J gene is TRBJ2-7, the V gene TRBV7-9, with 14 bases that match TRBD2. After removal of 5 bases from V and 2 bases from J, the junction contained 5 bases not matched to a gene. CDR3 length equals 16 residues. Per germline, CDR1 SEHNR and CDR2 FQNEAQ (reference sequence).

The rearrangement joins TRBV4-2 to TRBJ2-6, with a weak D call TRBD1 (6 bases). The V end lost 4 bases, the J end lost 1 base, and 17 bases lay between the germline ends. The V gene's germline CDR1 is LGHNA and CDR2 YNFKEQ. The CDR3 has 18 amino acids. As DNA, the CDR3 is TGTGCCAGCAGCCGAGAACCTCTAACAGGGTCTGGGGCCAACGTCCTGACTTTC. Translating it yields CASSREPLTGSGANVLTF.

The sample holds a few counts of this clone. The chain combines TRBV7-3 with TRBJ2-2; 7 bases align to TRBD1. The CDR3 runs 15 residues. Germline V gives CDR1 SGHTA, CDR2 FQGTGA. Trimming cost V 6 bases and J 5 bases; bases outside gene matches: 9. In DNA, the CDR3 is TGTGCCAGCAGATCACAGGGGAGAGGGACCGGGGAGCTGTTTTTT. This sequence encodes CASRSQGRGTGELFF.

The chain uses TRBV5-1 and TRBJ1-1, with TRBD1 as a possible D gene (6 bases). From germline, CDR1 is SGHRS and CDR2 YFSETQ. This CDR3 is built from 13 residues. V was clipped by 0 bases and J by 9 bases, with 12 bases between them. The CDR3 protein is CASSLDLGTQAFF. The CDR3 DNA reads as TGCGCCAGCAGCTTGGATTTGGGGACACAAGCTTTCTTT.

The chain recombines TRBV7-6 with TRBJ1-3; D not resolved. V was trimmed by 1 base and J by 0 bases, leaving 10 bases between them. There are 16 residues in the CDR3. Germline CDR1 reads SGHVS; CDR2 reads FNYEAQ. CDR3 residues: CASSLVDFSSGNTIYF. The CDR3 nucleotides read TGTGCCAGCAGCTTAGTGGACTTCAGCTCTGGAAACACCATATATTTT. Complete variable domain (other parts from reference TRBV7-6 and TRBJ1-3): GAGVSQSPRYKVTKRGQDVALRCDPISGHVSLYWYRQALGQGPEFLTYFNYEAQQDKSGLPNDRFSAERPEGSISTLTIQRTEQRDSAMYRCASSLVDFSSGNTIYFGEGSWLTVV.

The CDR3 DNA is TGTGCCAGTAGTATTGTGGCGGCGGGCACCGGGGAGCTGTTTTTT. Translated, it gives CASSIVAAGTGELFF. This chain joins TRBV19 and TRBJ2-2, with D maybe TRBD2 (5 bases). The germline gives CDR1 LNHDA, CDR2 SQIVND (reference sequence). This CDR3 comprises 15 residues. Trimming took 3 bases from V and 4 from J, leaving 12 bases between them.

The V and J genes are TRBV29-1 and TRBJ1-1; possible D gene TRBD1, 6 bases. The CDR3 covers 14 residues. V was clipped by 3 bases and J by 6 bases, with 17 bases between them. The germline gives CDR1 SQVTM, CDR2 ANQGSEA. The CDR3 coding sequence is TGCAGCGTTGACAGGGGCCGCACGGCCCCTGAAGCTTTCTTT. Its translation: CSVDRGRTAPEAFF. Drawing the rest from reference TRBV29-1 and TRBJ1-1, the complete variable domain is SAVISQKPSRDICQRGTSLTIQCQVDSQVTMMFWYRQQPGQSLTLIATANQGSEATYESGFVIDKFPISRPNLTFSTLTVSNMSPEDSSIYLCSVDRGRTAPEAFFGQGTRLTVV.

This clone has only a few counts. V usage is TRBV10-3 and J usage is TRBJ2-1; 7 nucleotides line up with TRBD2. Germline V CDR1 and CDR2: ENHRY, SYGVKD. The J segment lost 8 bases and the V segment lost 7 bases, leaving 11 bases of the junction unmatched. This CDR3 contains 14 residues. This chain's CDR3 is CAINGGTTADEQFF. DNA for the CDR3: TGTGCCATCAACGGAGGGACTACCGCTGATGAGCAGTTCTTC.

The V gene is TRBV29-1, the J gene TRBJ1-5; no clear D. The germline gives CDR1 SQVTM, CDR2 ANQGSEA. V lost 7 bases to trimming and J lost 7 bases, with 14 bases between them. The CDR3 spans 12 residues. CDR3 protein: CSAATGTQPQHF. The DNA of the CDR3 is TGCAGCGCGGCGACGGGTACACAGCCCCAGCATTTT.

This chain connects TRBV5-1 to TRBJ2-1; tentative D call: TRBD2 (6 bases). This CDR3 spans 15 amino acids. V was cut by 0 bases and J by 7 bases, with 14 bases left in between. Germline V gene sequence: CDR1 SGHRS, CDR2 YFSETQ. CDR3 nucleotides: TGCGCCAGCAGCTTGGTGGCGGGCGGAGGGAATGAGCAGTTCTTC. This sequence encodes CASSLVAGGGNEQFF.

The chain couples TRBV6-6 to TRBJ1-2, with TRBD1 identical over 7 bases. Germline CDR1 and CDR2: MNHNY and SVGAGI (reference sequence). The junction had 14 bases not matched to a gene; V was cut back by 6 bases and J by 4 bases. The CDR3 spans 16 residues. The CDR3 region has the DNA TGTGCCAGCAGCTCCGGGACAGCCTTCCCTGTCTATGGCTACACCTTC. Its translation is CASSSGTAFPVYGYTF.

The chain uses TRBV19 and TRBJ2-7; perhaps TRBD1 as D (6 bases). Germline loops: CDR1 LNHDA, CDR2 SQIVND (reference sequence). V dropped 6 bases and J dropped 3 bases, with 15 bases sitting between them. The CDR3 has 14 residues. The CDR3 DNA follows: TGTGCCAGTAGCCCCAGACAGGCAAGCTACGAGCAGTACTTC. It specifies CASSPRQASYEQYF. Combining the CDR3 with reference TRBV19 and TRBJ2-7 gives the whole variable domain DGGITQSPKYLFRKEGQNVTLSCEQNLNHDAMYWYRQDPGQGLRLIYYSQIVNDFQKGDIAEGYSVSREKKESFPLTVTSAQKNPTAFYLCASSPRQASYEQYFGPGTRLTVT.

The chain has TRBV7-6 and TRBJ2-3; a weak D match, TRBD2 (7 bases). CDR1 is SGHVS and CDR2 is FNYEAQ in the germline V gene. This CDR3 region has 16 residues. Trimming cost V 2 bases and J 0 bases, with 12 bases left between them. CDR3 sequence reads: CASSLRGGASTDTQYF. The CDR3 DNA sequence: TGTGCCAGCAGCTTACGAGGGGGGGCCAGCACAGATACGCAGTATTTT.